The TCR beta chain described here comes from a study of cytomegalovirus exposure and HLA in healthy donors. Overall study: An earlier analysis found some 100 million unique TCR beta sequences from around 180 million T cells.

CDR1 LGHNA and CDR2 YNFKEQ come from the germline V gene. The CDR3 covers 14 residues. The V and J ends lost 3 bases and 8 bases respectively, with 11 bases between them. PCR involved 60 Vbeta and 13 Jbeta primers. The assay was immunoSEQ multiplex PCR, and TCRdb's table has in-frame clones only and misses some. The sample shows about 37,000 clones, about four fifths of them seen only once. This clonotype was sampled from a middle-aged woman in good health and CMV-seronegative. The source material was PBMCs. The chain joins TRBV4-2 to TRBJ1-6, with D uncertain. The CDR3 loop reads CASSQAELDSPLHF. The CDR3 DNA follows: TGTGCCAGCAGCCAGGCGGAGTTGGATTCACCCCTCCACTTT.